The present T cell receptor beta chain was sequenced within a study of cytomegalovirus exposure and HLA in healthy donors. Overall study findings and caveats: A later analysis associated approximately 17,000 TCR beta sequences with HLA alleles at a 0.05 false discovery rate.

With 60 Vbeta and 13 Jbeta primers, the PCR was carried out. Sequencing used immunoSEQ multiplex PCR; TCRdb keeps in-frame clones, though not all of them. The sample lists approximately 160,000 clones, 65% to 80% occurring once. Between the trimmed V and J ends, which lost 0 bases and 9 bases, there was a span of 18 bases. From germline, CDR1 is GTSNPN and CDR2 SVGIG (reference sequence). The CDR3 loop spans 15 amino acids. A remark on this clone: Its antigen is unidentified.

V and J are TRBV30 and TRBJ1-3, with D possibly matching TRBD1 (5 bases). The specimen was PBMCs. This receptor was obtained from a woman aged 50 to 60 in good health and CMV-seropositive. CDR3 loop: CAWSVTTRGPGTIYF. Written as DNA, the CDR3 is TGTGCCTGGAGTGTAACGACTAGGGGTCCAGGCACCATATATTTT.